A few counts support the clone carrying this T cell receptor beta chain. Its cognate antigen is unknown. This sample stems from a study of T cell repertoires in cytomegalovirus infection. Study-level background: Recently identified HLA-C-restricted CMV epitopes were used, and well-studied HLA-B-restricted CMV epitopes were used as well. Public TCR beta signatures were indicative of both CMV infection and a matching HLA type. Overall study findings and caveats: Cumulative public TCR beta family frequency identified carriers of CMV plus the relevant HLA. In two of eight donors, the top clonotype was HLA-C-restricted CMV-specific.

TCRdb itself ran the reads through MiXCR, one entry per CDR3 protein. The repertoire holds approximately 300,000 distinct CDR3 sequences, roughly 25% seen once, with 10% to 15% in the top ten. This TCR was recovered from a human donor in good health (CMV status not recorded). Some clones in this sample may be carry-over from other donors' samples. Sequencing was performed on cultured PBMCs, taken from culture after CMV antigen stimulation.

CDR3 bases: TGTGCCAGCAGCCCTCCCGCCGTAGGTGAGCAGTTCTTC. Its protein product is CASSPPAVGEQFF. The chain combines TRBV12-3 or TRBV12-4 with TRBJ2-1, with D hard to call. The CDR3 runs to 13 residues. V lost 6 bases and J lost 9, with 15 bases in between.